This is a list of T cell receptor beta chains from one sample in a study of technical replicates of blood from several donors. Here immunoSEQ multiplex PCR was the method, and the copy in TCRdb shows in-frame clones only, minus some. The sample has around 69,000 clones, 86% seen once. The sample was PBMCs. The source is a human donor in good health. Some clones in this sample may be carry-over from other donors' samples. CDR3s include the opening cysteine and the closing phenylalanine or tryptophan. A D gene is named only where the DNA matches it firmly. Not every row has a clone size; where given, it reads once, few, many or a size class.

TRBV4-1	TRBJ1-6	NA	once	TGCGCCAGCAGCCTTCAAGCAGGACAGTCAAATTCACCCCTCCACTTT	CASSLQAGQSNSPLHF
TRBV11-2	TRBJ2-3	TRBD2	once	TGTGCCAGCAGCTTAAGTAGAATAGCGGGGTACTATTTT	CASSLSRIAGYYF
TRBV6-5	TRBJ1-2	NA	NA	TGTGCCAGCAGTTACTCGACTGGAGGGTGGAACTATGGCTACACCTTC	CASSYSTGGWNYGYTF
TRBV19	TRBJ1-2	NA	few	TGTGCCAGTAGTCTCGGGTCCCACTATGGCTACACCTTC	CASSLGSHYGYTF
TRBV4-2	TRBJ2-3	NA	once	TGTGCCAGCATGGGCGGGGACCAAGATACGCAGTATTTT	CASMGGDQDTQYF
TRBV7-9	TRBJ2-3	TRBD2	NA	TGTGCCAGCAGCTTAGAGCAACTAGCGGGGGTAGATACGCAGTATTTT	CASSLEQLAGVDTQYF
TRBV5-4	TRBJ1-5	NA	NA	TGTGCCAGCAGTTCTGGCCCTCTACGGGATCAGCCCCAGCATTTT	CASSSGPLRDQPQHF
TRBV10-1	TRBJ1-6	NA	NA	TGCGCCAGCAGTGAGGACAGGAATTCACCCCTCCACTTT	CASSEDRNSPLHF
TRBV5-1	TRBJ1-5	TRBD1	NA	TGCGCCAGCAGCTACCAAGGGACAGAAGGTCAGCCCCAGCATTTT	CASSYQGTEGQPQHF
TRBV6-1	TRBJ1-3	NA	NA	TGTGCCAGCACCGAGGGGGGGTACGGAAACACCATATATTTT	CASTEGGYGNTIYF
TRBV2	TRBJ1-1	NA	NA	TGTGCCAGTATAAACCAGGGATTCATGAACACTGAAGCTTTCTTT	CASINQGFMNTEAFF
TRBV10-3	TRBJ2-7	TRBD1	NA	TGTGCCGCCACCGGGACAGGGGGCGACGAGCAGTACTTC	CAATGTGGDEQYF
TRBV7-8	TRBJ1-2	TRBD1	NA	TGTGCCAGCAGCTTAGATCGACAGGGGGCGAGAGGCTACACCTTC	CASSLDRQGARGYTF
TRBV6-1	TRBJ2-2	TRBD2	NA	TGTGCCAGCAGTGAGAGGACTAGCGGACCAACCGGGGAGCTGTTTTTT	CASSERTSGPTGELFF
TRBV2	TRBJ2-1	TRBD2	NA	TGTGCCAGCCTCGCTGCTAGCGGGAGTATGAATGAGCAGTTCTTC	CASLAASGSMNEQFF
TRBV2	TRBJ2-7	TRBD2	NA	TGTGCCAGCAGAGGCCCCGGGACTAGCGGGAGGGCCCTCAACTACGAGCAGTACTTC	CASRGPGTSGRALNYEQYF
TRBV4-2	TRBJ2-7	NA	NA	TGTGCCAGCAGCCAAGGGCCCCAGTACGAGCAGTACTTC	CASSQGPQYEQYF
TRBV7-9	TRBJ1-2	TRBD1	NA	TGTGCCAGCAGCTCTACAGGGGGCGCCACTAATGGCTACACCTTC	CASSSTGGATNGYTF
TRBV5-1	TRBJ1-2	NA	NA	TGCGCCAGCGCTAGCTTGGTATTTGGTTATGGCTACACCTTC	CASASLVFGYGYTF
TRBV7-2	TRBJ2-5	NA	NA	TGTGCCAGCAGCTTAGGTTGGAGGGGCCTGCACTTC	CASSLGWRGLHF
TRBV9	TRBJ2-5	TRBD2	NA	TGTGCCAGTAGTGATGGACTAGTAGAGACCCAGTACTTC	CASSDGLVETQYF
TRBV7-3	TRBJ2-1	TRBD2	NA	TGTGCCAGCAGCAAAAGACTAGCGGGAGCCTACAATGAGCAGTTCTTC	CASSKRLAGAYNEQFF
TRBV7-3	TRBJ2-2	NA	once	TGTGCCAGCAGCTTAGAGTGGGGGAGGGGGACCGGGGAGCTGTTTTTT	CASSLEWGRGTGELFF
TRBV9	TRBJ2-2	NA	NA	TGTGCCAGCAGTGGCAGGTTGACCGGGGAGCTGTTTTTT	CASSGRLTGELFF
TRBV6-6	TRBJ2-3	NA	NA	TGTGCCAGCAGTTACGGGAGGACAGATACGCAGTATTTT	CASSYGRTDTQYF
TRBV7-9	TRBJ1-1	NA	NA	TGTGCCAGCAGCTTAGGGGTGGGCAGGAACACTGAAGCTTTCTTT	CASSLGVGRNTEAFF
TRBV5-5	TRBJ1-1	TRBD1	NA	TGTGCCAGCAGCTTGGGGGACAGGGTCGGAACTGAAGCTTTCTTT	CASSLGDRVGTEAFF
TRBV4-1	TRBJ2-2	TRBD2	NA	TGCGCCAGCAGCCGAGGGGACTTTCGCAGCGGGGGGGCCGGGGAGCTGTTTTTT	CASSRGDFRSGGAGELFF
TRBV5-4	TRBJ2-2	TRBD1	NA	TGTGCCAGCAGCTTGGCTGGACAGGGGAACAGGGAGCTGTTTTTT	CASSLAGQGNRELFF
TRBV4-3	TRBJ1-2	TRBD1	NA	TGCGCCAGCAGCTTCGGACAGGGGGACTATGGCTACACCTTC	CASSFGQGDYGYTF
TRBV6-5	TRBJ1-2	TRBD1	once	TGTGCCAGCAGCAATGGACAGGTCTACACCTTC	CASSNGQVYTF
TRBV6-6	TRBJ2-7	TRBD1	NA	TGTGCCAGCAGTTACGGGGGACAGGGTTCCTACGAGCAGTACTTC	CASSYGGQGSYEQYF
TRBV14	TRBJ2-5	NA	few	TGTGCCAGCAGCCAGCCACGGTTACTTATTCAAGAGACCCAGTACTTC	CASSQPRLLIQETQYF
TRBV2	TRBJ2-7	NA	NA	TGTGCCAGCACTGGACAATCCTACGTAGAGCAGTACTTC	CASTGQSYVEQYF
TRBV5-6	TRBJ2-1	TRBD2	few	TGTGCCAGCAGCGAGGGACTAGCGGGGGCGAGCTACAATGAGCAGTTCTTC	CASSEGLAGASYNEQFF
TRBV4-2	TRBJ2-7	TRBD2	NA	TGTGCCAGCAGCCCGCGGGGGACTAGCGGATCCTACGAGCAGTACTTC	CASSPRGTSGSYEQYF
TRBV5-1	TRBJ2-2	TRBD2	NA	TGCGCCAGCAAAGAGACTAGCGGCAGCACCGGGGAGCTGTTTTTT	CASKETSGSTGELFF
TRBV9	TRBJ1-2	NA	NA	TGTGCCAGCAGCGTTTCCGGGACTAGAGCTAACTATGGCTACACCTTC	CASSVSGTRANYGYTF
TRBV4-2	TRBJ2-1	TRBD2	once	TGTGCCAGCAGCCACCGAAGTGGATGGACTAGCGGTGACAATGAGCAGTTCTTC	CASSHRSGWTSGDNEQFF
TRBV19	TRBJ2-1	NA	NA	TGTGCCAGTAGTAATGGACAGAGGTCCTACAATGAGCAGTTCTTC	CASSNGQRSYNEQFF
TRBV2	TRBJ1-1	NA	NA	TGTGCCAGCAGCCTGGAGGACACTGAAGCTTTCTTT	CASSLEDTEAFF
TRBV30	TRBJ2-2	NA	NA	TGTGCCTGGAGTAATGGACAGACCGGGGAGCTGTTTTTT	CAWSNGQTGELFF
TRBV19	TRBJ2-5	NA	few	TGTGCCAGTAGTATAGATCTCAACAGGAGAGAGACCCAGTACTTC	CASSIDLNRRETQYF
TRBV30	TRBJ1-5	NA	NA	TGTGCCTGGAGTACTCACAAGATGGGGGGGGGAGACAATCAGCCCCAGCATTTT	CAWSTHKMGGGDNQPQHF
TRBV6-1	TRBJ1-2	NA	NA	TGTGCCAGCAGTGAATACTACGAAACCGTCTATGGCTACACCTTC	CASSEYYETVYGYTF
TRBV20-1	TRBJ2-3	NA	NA	TGCAGTGGGCAGAGCACAGATACGCAGTATTTT	CSGQSTDTQYF
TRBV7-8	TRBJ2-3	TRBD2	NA	TGTGCCAGCAGCCCCCTAGCGGGGGTTGATACGCAGTATTTT	CASSPLAGVDTQYF
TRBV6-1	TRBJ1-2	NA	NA	TGTGCCAGCAGTGAAAGGAGCCAATATGGCTACACCTTC	CASSERSQYGYTF
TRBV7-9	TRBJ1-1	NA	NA	TGTGCCAGCAGCCCTTGGGAGAGTAGGAACACTGAAGCTTTCTTT	CASSPWESRNTEAFF